These 18 T cell receptor beta chains came from one sample sequenced in a study of CD8+CD57+ T cells in acquired aplastic anemia. Genomic DNA constituted the template upon which TCR beta VDJ and CDR3 profiling was performed. MiXCR, run by TCRdb on the reads, gives a single entry per CDR3 protein. This sample has about 160,000 distinct CDR3 sequences, with 45% to 55% found just once. The sequenced patients had an expansion of CD8+CD57+ cells seen by flow cytometry. The sequencing input was sorted CD4+, CD8+, or CD8+CD57+ T cells (not recorded which) from PBMCs. Source of these receptors: a human donor with aplastic anemia.

The chain uses TRBV7-6 and TRBJ1-2; D unresolved. This CDR3 is 12 amino acids long. Germline CDR1 SGHVS, CDR2 FNYEAQ. The V end lost 1 base, the J end lost 8 bases, and 8 bases lay between the germline ends. The CDR3 protein is CASSLVLGGYTF. Written as DNA, the CDR3 is TGTGCCAGCAGCTTAGTCTTGGGCGGCTACACCTTC.

This clonotype was seen a few times. This chain links TRBV2 with TRBJ2-2; maybe TRBD2 (5 bases). V lost 4 bases, J lost 1 base, and 7 bases lay in between. The CDR3 consists of 14 residues. Per the germline V gene, CDR1 is SNHLY and CDR2 is FYNNEI. The CDR3 DNA is TGTGCCAGCAGTGTAGGAGGGAACACCGGGGAGCTGTTTTTT. As protein: CASSVGGNTGELFF. The full variable domain, rest sourced from reference TRBV2 and TRBJ2-2, is EPEVTQTPSHQVTQMGQEVILRCVPISNHLYFYWYRQILGQKVEFLVSFYNNEISEKSEIFDDQFSVERPDGSNFTLKIRSTKLEDSAMYFCASSVGGNTGELFFGEGSRLTVL.

The chain combines TRBV2 with TRBJ2-7, with 11 bases matching TRBD1. The trim removed 7 bases at V and 2 bases at J, leaving 4 bases unmatched. Germline CDR1 is SNHLY and CDR2 is FYNNEI. The CDR3 runs 14 residues. CDR3 bases: TGTGCCAGCACCGGGACAGGGGGGACCTACGAGCAGTACTTC. This sequence encodes CASTGTGGTYEQYF. Full variable domain (missing parts from reference TRBV2 and TRBJ2-7): EPEVTQTPSHQVTQMGQEVILRCVPISNHLYFYWYRQILGQKVEFLVSFYNNEISEKSEIFDDQFSVERPDGSNFTLKIRSTKLEDSAMYFCASTGTGGTYEQYFGPGTRLTVT.

Many counts were recorded for this clonotype. This rearrangement joins TRBV7-2 to TRBJ1-5; 9 nucleotides line up with TRBD1. V dropped 7 bases and J dropped 3; count of bases not matched to a gene: 7. Looked up from germline, CDR1 is SGHTA and CDR2 is FQGNSA. This CDR3 spans 15 amino acids. The CDR3: CASTKRDRDNQPQHF. CDR3 coding DNA: TGTGCCAGCACCAAAAGGGACAGGGACAATCAGCCCCAGCATTTT.

As regards this clonotype: An end of the junction differs from the germline gene, which may be a read error. This chain connects TRBV30 to TRBJ2-5; D may be TRBD2 (7 bases). The CDR3 extends over 14 amino acids. In germline, CDR1 is GTSNPN, CDR2 SVGIG (reference sequence). The CDR3 sequence is CAWKGGREGETQCF. DNA of the CDR3: TGTGCCTGGAAAGGTGGGAGGGAGGGGGAGACCCAGTGCTTC.

This clonotype appeared a few times. The CDR3 DNA reads as TGTGCCAGCAGCCAGAAGGACGTTTCACCCCTCCACTTT. Amino acids: CASSQKDVSPLHF. This rearrangement joins TRBV7-8 to TRBJ1-6, with D unclear. V gave up 5 bases and J gave up 9 bases, with 11 bases separating them. The CDR3 is made up of 13 amino acids. The germline gives CDR1 SGHVS, CDR2 FQNEAQ.

The chain combines TRBV29-1 with TRBJ1-5; 8 bases fit TRBD1. The germline gives CDR1 SQVTM, CDR2 ANQGSEA. The CDR3 has 13 residues. V lost 7 bases to trimming and J lost 0 bases; unmatched junction nucleotides: 2. The CDR3 protein is CSAQGDSNQPQHF. DNA of the CDR3: TGCAGCGCACAGGGGGATAGCAATCAGCCCCAGCATTTT.

In its sample, this clonotype was seen many times. This sequence joins TRBV6-5 and TRBJ2-1; the match to TRBD2 covers 14 bases. From germline, CDR1 is MNHEY and CDR2 SVGAGI. The CDR3 is 15 amino acids. Trimming cost V 6 bases and J 10 bases; bases outside gene matches: 8. The CDR3 region has the DNA TGTGCCAGCAGCTTGTCGACTAGCGGGGGGGGAGAGCAGTTCTTC. It specifies CASSLSTSGGGEQFF.

This clonotype has a handful of counts. This chain connects TRBV15 to TRBJ2-5; 7 bases map to TRBD1. The CDR3 length is 16 residues. With 1 base clipped from V and 5 bases from J, the junction kept 10 bases outside the gene matches. Germline V lookup: CDR1 LNHNV, CDR2 YYDKDF (reference sequence). The CDR3 region is CATSRGGTVGGETQYF. The CDR3 bases are TGTGCCACCAGCAGAGGAGGGACAGTCGGCGGCGAGACCCAGTACTTC.

In this sample, this clonotype turned up once. The rearrangement uses TRBV20-1 and TRBJ2-1; the D is unclear. V gave up 0 bases and J gave up 5 bases, with 14 bases separating them. The length of the CDR3 is 15 residues. The germline V gene has CDR1 DFQATT and CDR2 SNEGSKA (reference sequence). The CDR3 reads CSARDPLDPDNEQFF. DNA for the CDR3: TGCAGTGCTAGAGATCCCCTAGACCCAGACAATGAGCAGTTCTTC.

This clonotype was seen ten or more times. The chain employs TRBV14 and TRBJ2-7; 9 nucleotides align to TRBD2. Germline loops: CDR1 SGHDN, CDR2 FVKESK. CDR3 length: 15 residues. The V and J ends lost 2 bases and 6 bases, in that order; junction bases with no gene match: 8. The CDR3 nucleotides are TGTGCCAGCAGCCAATTAGCGGGAGCGTTTTTCGAGCAGTACTTC. It is translated as CASSQLAGAFFEQYF.

This rearrangement joins TRBV10-3 to TRBJ1-1, with D uncertain. The V gene lost 10 bases and the J gene lost 1 base, with 13 bases spanning the gap. CDR3 length equals 13 residues. CDR1 and CDR2 from the germline V gene are ENHRY and SYGVKD. The CDR3 here is CANSRAQNTEAFF. CDR3 bases: TGTGCCAATAGTCGCGCGCAGAACACTGAAGCTTTCTTT.

Only one count was recorded for this clonotype. The genes are TRBV19 and TRBJ1-1; 10 positions agree with TRBD1. V lost 6 bases to trimming and J lost 10 bases; unmatched junction nucleotides: 11. The CDR3 totals 14 residues. The germline CDR1 and CDR2 sequences are LNHDA and SQIVND (reference sequence). CDR3 in DNA: TGTGCCAGTAGCAAGGGACAGGGGAGTGGAAGAGCTTTCTTT. It encodes CASSKGQGSGRAFF. Complete variable domain (other parts from reference TRBV19 and TRBJ1-1): DGGITQSPKYLFRKEGQNVTLSCEQNLNHDAMYWYRQDPGQGLRLIYYSQIVNDFQKGDIAEGYSVSREKKESFPLTVTSAQKNPTAFYLCASSKGQGSGRAFFGQGTRLTVV.

The CDR3 nucleotides read TGTGCCAGCAGTCCTTTGGCGGGAGGGACAGATACGCAGTATTTT. Its translation: CASSPLAGGTDTQYF. The chain recombines TRBV2 with TRBJ2-3, with 9 bases that match TRBD2. V lost 5 bases to trimming and J lost 3 bases; unmatched junction nucleotides: 6. This CDR3 contains 15 residues. CDR1 and CDR2 (germline): SNHLY, FYNNEI.

This clonotype was detected a few times. The chain couples TRBV28 to TRBJ2-3; no clear D. The CDR3 consists of 12 residues. Germline lookup yields CDR1 MDHEN and CDR2 SYDVKM. V was trimmed by 9 bases and J by 1 base, leaving 8 bases between them. In DNA form, the CDR3 reads TGTGCCAGTCTGGACGGCACAGATACGCAGTATTTT. Translating it yields CASLDGTDTQYF. Full variable domain (outside the CDR3, taken from reference TRBV28 and TRBJ2-3): DVKVTQSSRYLVKRTGEKVFLECVQDMDHENMFWYRQDPGLGLRLIYFSYDVKMKEKGDIPEGYSVSREKKERFSLILESASTNQTSMYLCASLDGTDTQYFGPGTRLTVL.

This clonotype was seen repeatedly, ten times or more. The chain joins TRBV20-1 to TRBJ2-1; 7 bases line up with TRBD2. The CDR3 sequence is 15 residues long. CDR1 is DFQATT, CDR2 SNEGSKA, per germline (reference sequence). After removal of 4 bases from V and 5 bases from J, the junction contained 11 bases not matched to a gene. This CDR3 is CSANHWEGGNNEQFF. DNA of the CDR3: TGCAGTGCTAACCATTGGGAGGGCGGAAACAATGAGCAGTTCTTC.

There are many counts of this clonotype. The V and J genes are TRBV9 and TRBJ1-3; no firm D call. The CDR3 totals 16 residues. V shed 0 bases and J shed 2 bases, with 12 bases lying between them. CDR1 and CDR2 (germline): SGDLS, YYNGEE. CDR3 in DNA: TGTGCCAGCAGCGTAGCGGGTAGACCCCCTGGAAACACCATATATTTT. Translated, it gives CASSVAGRPPGNTIYF. The full variable domain, its missing parts supplied by reference TRBV9 and TRBJ1-3, is DSGVTQTPKHLITATGQRVTLRCSPRSGDLSVYWYQQSLDQGLQFLIQYYNGEERAKGNILERFSAQQFPDLHSELNLSSLELGDSALYFCASSVAGRPPGNTIYFGEGSWLTVV.

The chain carries TRBV20-1 and TRBJ2-5; 9 bases are shared with TRBD1. CDR3 length equals 15 residues. Germline V CDR1 and CDR2: DFQATT, SNEGSKA (reference sequence). Trimming took 1 base from V and 1 from J; bases not matched to a gene: 4. In DNA, the CDR3 is TGCAGTGCTAGAGGGGACAGGGAAGTCCAAGAGACCCAGTACTTC. Its protein is CSARGDREVQETQYF.